The source of this T cell receptor (beta chain) is a study of cytomegalovirus exposure and HLA in healthy donors (dated by TCRdb to the late 2010s). About the full investigation: According to an earlier analysis of several hundred of the donors, about 179 million T cells yielded roughly 100 million unique TCR beta sequences and less than 300 Gb of sequence data. On average, around 200,000 unique TCR beta nucleotide sequences were sequenced per donor among 398 genotyped donors of the cohort, with roughly 20% of those sequences being non-productive. A later analysis re-analyzed previously published TCR beta repertoires from 666 donors and added high-resolution HLA genotyping to study TCR occurrence patterns. Class I and class II HLA loci were covered by the typing at four-digit resolution. The genetic ancestry cluster associated with self-reported Caucasian donors included 65% to 90% of the approximately 400 genotyped donors. A separate validation cohort of over a hundred different subjects was used in addition to the roughly 720-subject first cohort. Typing coverage varied by locus: roughly 629-640 donors for A, B, C, DRB1 and DQB1; some 520 for DQA1; approximately 570 for DPA1; 450 to 480 for DPB1. A later genetic analysis used genome-wide SNP genotypes for about 60% of the 666 donors, treating that subset as a discovery cohort. Rather than drawing on any new phenotypic data, the later analysis identified candidate immune exposures from TCR beta sequences and the way those sequences occurred across donors. Donor age, sex, ethnicity and CMV serostatus were compiled together with the repertoire data. The study aimed to test whether signatures of past pathogen exposure could be identified by cataloging public T cell receptors. Roughly 5 DR-DQ haplotypes were treated as single units for association and clustering because of strong linkage in the cohort. The study used immunosequencing to profile the T cell repertoires of under 700 subjects and linked those repertoires to cytomegalovirus serostatus. An early release covering about 600 HLA-typed donors comprised about 300 gigabases of sequencing data and around 85 million unique TCR sequences. Every repertoire in the discovery cohort had been generated on one and the same sequencing platform. An earlier analysis of some 600 of the donors applied high-throughput TCR beta sequencing to assess whether each TCR beta V gene segment acted as functional or pseudogenic. High-throughput TCR immunosequencing, statistical association of individual TCRs with disease status, and machine learning were combined to predict cytomegalovirus infection status. What the work shows at the level of the full study, not this receptor alone: Because the 87-base-pair reads could not distinguish some IMGT-functional V segments, including TRBV6-2 and TRBV6-3, those segments were excluded. Strong co-occurrence of HLA alleles, especially DR and DQ, made assigning TCR associations to individual alleles difficult. In an earlier analysis of under 600 of the donors, most TCR beta V segments were observed in productive rearrangements about 87% or about 30% of the time, broadly matching IMGT annotations. Because HLA typing was missing for some donors at each locus, association tests included only the typed subset. Immune exposure information for the cohort was limited to CMV serostatus. Three of the identified cytomegalovirus-associated TCR beta chains were confirmed in vitro to be specific for cytomegalovirus antigens. Most TCR sequences were observed very rarely across donors, whereas some public TCRs were present in many individuals. The presence/absence analyses assumed that sequencing depth was roughly uniform across donors, and that assumption may not be true. In a later analysis, the rate of TCR association differed among HLA loci, with DRB1 alleles having the most associated TCRs and HLA-C alleles having the fewest. According to the authors, the approach could potentially be generalized to other disease states and immunological phenotypes. The earlier analysis of nearly 600 of the donors excluded approximately 15 rarely observed V segments, including chromosome 9 orphons, because counts were too low. Compared with the 666-donor mean, donors in an Asian-associated ancestry cluster had fewer N-insertions in productive TCRs, according to a later genetic analysis. Most CMV-associated TCR beta chains appeared to be HLA-restricted in a later analysis, and the HLA associations seemed to be driven largely by CMV exposure. V-gene and J-gene trimming of TCR beta chains was associated with a missense DCLRE1C variant in a later genetic analysis, and the association was replicated in an independent cohort. In the study, around 150 TCR beta chains were listed as associated with cytomegalovirus. Correlated functional status among segregating V segments might reflect linkage disequilibrium, but an unknown experimental factor could not be ruled out. In a later analysis, HLA-associated TCR beta chains showed more clonal expansion and lower generation probabilities than non-associated chains that were equally common. Cytomegalovirus status was reported to be diagnosed by the classifier with high specificity and sensitivity in both the original and validation cohorts. The sequencing pipeline was judged likely to have produced a cluster of highly shared sequence variants as a technical artifact. At a false discovery rate of 0.05, a later analysis linked 15,000 to 20,000 TCR beta sequences to specific HLA alleles. A further reported finding was that TCR beta sequences accurately predicted the HLA-A and HLA-B alleles for most subjects in the first cohort. This cohort had only TCR beta chains sequenced, and the lack of alpha or paired-chain data limited which features could be detected. In a later analysis, several top co-occurrence clusters were reported to appear linked to parvovirus B19, influenza, CMV and Epstein-Barr virus.

The method was the immunoSEQ multiplex PCR assay. A mixture of 60 forward primers for TCR Vbeta segments and 13 reverse primers for TCR Jbeta segments was used in the multiplex PCR. Amplification of the CDR3 region of rearranged TCR beta genes was performed with a multiplex PCR assay on genomic DNA. The amplified TCR beta libraries were sequenced on the Illumina HiSeq System as 87-base-pair reads. The authors processed their data as follows. Across the 670 or so repertoires, a later analysis counted roughly 77 million unique TCR beta chains, roughly 11 million of which were shared by at least two donors. Raw reads were error-corrected and collapsed into unique sequences with a nearest-neighbor algorithm that merged closely related sequences to remove PCR and sequencing errors. CDR3 sequences were aligned to IMGT reference sequences to assign V, D and J gene segments. Each retained sequence needed at least a six-nucleotide match to both a V gene segment and a J gene segment. A rearrangement counted as productive if the CDR3 had no stop codons and remained in frame with V and J, and every other rearrangement counted as non-productive. Following IMGT convention, CDR3 was defined as the stretch from the second conserved V-encoded cysteine to the conserved J-encoded phenylalanine. The earlier analysis of approximately 590 of the donors excluded any sequence lacking an unambiguous match to a single V gene segment. In an earlier analysis of 587 of the donors, V segments were called functional above 56.7% productive rearrangements and were called segregating when the between-donor standard deviation exceeded 5%. A statistical classification framework was built to diagnose cytomegalovirus status from the catalog of TCR beta chain sequences. V and J gene assignment, in a later analysis, came from comparing TCR nucleotide sequences with IMGT/GENE-DB human TR gene sequences. Using the TCRdist pipeline, a later analysis assigned CDR3 sequences along with most-parsimonious VDJ recombination scenarios. In a later analysis, each TCR beta chain was defined by its CDR3 amino acid sequence together with its V-gene family, and reads lacking a unique V-gene family were excluded. In a later analysis, some 600 highly shared, low-generation-probability nucleotide sequences were removed to address suspected cross-contamination and a sequencing artifact. In a later analysis, a clonal expansion index for each public chain was calculated from normalized within-repertoire ranks of inferred template counts. Generation probabilities in a later analysis came from a VDJ recombination model fitted to out-of-frame rearrangements, and those results were checked against IGoR. A later analysis scored TCR-TCR, TCR-HLA and TCR-CMV co-occurrence with hypergeometric tests, applying a repertoire-size bias correction to TCR pairs. To estimate false discovery rates, a later analysis permuted the HLA or CMV assignments 20 times. In a later analysis, co-occurring TCRs were grouped using DBSCAN, and TCRdist sequence similarity was added for clustering within HLA-allele-positive subsets. Co-occurrence clustering excluded repertoires with fewer than 30,000 or more than 120,000 public chains, plus five with anomalous nucleotide sharing. In its TCRdb copy, this immuneACCESS table keeps in-frame sequences only and misses some clones. Where compared with another copy, unresolved V genes explain less than half of these, and the others have no known cause. The DNA gave D and trimming, while V, J and clone size come from that table. Across this sample there are around 160,000 clones, with 80% to 90% seen only once. The top ten clones comprise roughly 8.8% of the sample.

The cohort comprised hundreds of healthy bone marrow donors. At the time of sampling, every cohort member was nominally healthy, though immune exposures that went unrecorded were likely present. The donor tested CMV seropositive, placing the donor among the approximately 290 seropositive members of the cohort. A peripheral blood sample was collected from each donor, and TCR beta sequencing was performed on peripheral blood mononuclear cells. The Qiagen DNeasy Blood Extraction Kit was used to extract genomic DNA from the blood cell samples. Reading the germline V gene gives CDR1 SGHTA and CDR2 FQGNSA. Reading from cysteine to phenylalanine, the CDR3 counts 14 amino acids. The DNA shown is the 42-base CDR3, in frame from base 1. After removal of 3 bases from V and 3 bases from J, the junction retains 3 bases not matched to a gene. In regard to this clone: It lacks a known antigen. Base qualities are missing; no much larger clone stands one base away.

Sequencing was performed on PBMCs. The V gene is TRBV7-2 and the J gene is TRBJ2-5, with 8 bases aligning to TRBD1. This receptor was obtained from a man younger than 30 in good health and CMV-seropositive. The nucleotides are TGTGCCAGCAGCTTTAACAGGGGGAAAGAGACCCAGTACTTC. This is translated as CASSFNRGKETQYF.